These 24 T cell receptor beta chains were sequenced from one sample in a study of CD8+ T cells in alopecia areata. Extracted from the samples, RNA was reverse transcribed into cDNA to serve as the sequencing template. Produced via immunoSEQ multiplex PCR; TCRdb's table is partial and in-frame only. The table lists about 130,000 clones, 45% to 50% of them singletons, with around 19% in the top ten. The sample in question was CD8+ T cells sorted from blood, obtained at week 0. The source is a human donor with alopecia areata.

V usage is TRBV5-1 and J usage is TRBJ2-1, with D maybe TRBD2 (5 bases). The germline gives CDR1 SGHRS, CDR2 YFSETQ. V lost 0 bases to trimming and J lost 3 bases, with 13 bases between them. The CDR3 runs 16 residues. The CDR3 region is CASSLGRGSVYNEQFF. CDR3 coding DNA: TGCGCCAGCAGCTTGGGACGGGGTAGCGTCTACAATGAGCAGTTCTTC. The whole variable domain, filled in from reference TRBV5-1 and TRBJ2-1, reads KAGVTQTPRYLIKTRGQQVTLSCSPISGHRSVSWYQQTPGQGLQFLFEYFSETQRNKGNFPGRFSGRQFSNSRSEMNVSTLELGDSALYLCASSLGRGSVYNEQFFGPGTRLTVL.

The V and J genes are TRBV7-9 and TRBJ2-1; 10 bases are shared with TRBD2. Germline V lookup: CDR1 SEHNR, CDR2 FQNEAQ (reference sequence). V lost 2 bases to trimming and J lost 7 bases; unmatched junction nucleotides: 5. This CDR3 is 15 amino acids long. The CDR3 bases are TGTGCCAGCAGCTTAACCCCACTAGCGGGGAATGAGCAGTTCTTC. This sequence encodes CASSLTPLAGNEQFF.

This chain joins TRBV30 and TRBJ1-3; D might be TRBD1 (5 bases). V was pared by 4 bases and J by 0 bases, with 19 bases between. The CDR3 totals 17 residues. Germline V CDR1 and CDR2: GTSNPN, SVGIG (reference sequence). CDR3 region: CAWTPGQPGNSGNTIYF. DNA of the CDR3: TGTGCCTGGACCCCAGGGCAGCCGGGCAACTCTGGAAACACCATATATTTT.

This clone has only a few counts. V and J are TRBV14 and TRBJ2-7, with 9 bases aligning to TRBD1. CDR3 size: 15 residues. V lost 4 bases to trimming and J lost 0 bases; unmatched junction nucleotides: 4. The germline V gene encodes CDR1 SGHDN and CDR2 FVKESK. The CDR3 loop reads CASSRQGGYSYEQYF. For the CDR3, the DNA is TGTGCCAGCAGCCGACAGGGGGGGTACTCCTACGAGCAGTACTTC. The whole variable domain, filled in from reference TRBV14 and TRBJ2-7, reads EAGVTQFPSHSVIEKGQTVTLRCDPISGHDNLYWYRRVMGKEIKFLLHFVKESKQDESGMPNNRFLAERTGGTYSTLKVQPAELEDSGVYFCASSRQGGYSYEQYFGPGTRLTVT.

The chain links TRBV7-9 to TRBJ2-3; a weak D match, TRBD2 (6 bases). V lost 5 bases and J lost 4, with 13 bases in between. The CDR3 length is 14 residues. Germline V gives CDR1 SEHNR, CDR2 FQNEAQ (reference sequence). CDR3 coding DNA: TGTGCCAGCAGCCCGGCGGGGAACCCAGATACGCAGTATTTT. Amino acid sequence: CASSPAGNPDTQYF.

Concerning this clone itself: Distinct nucleotide sequences in the sample also encode this CDR3. The rearrangement joins TRBV30 to TRBJ1-1; 7 bases agree with TRBD1. Trimming removed 5 bases from V and 0 bases from J; junction bases left unmatched: 3. The germline CDR1 and CDR2 sequences are GTSNPN and SVGIG (reference sequence). This CDR3 has 13 amino acids. CDR3 sequence (DNA): TGTGCCTGGTCACAGGGGATGAACACTGAAGCTTTCTTT. Translating gives CAWSQGMNTEAFF.

This sequence joins TRBV11-2 and TRBJ1-2, with a tentative D call TRBD1 (6 bases). Between the trimmed V and J ends, which lost 0 bases and 4 bases, there was a span of 9 bases. CDR3 length: 14 amino acids. CDR1 and CDR2 (germline): SGHAT, FQNNGV. The CDR3 nucleotides are TGTGCCAGCAGCTTAGACGGCAGGGGCTATGGCTACACCTTC. Its translation: CASSLDGRGYGYTF.

The V and J genes are TRBV30 and TRBJ1-2, with D uncertain. V was trimmed by 0 bases and J by 3 bases, leaving 11 bases between them. This CDR3 contains 14 residues. Germline V gives CDR1 GTSNPN, CDR2 SVGIG (reference sequence). The CDR3 reads CAWSVLPEDYGYTF. The CDR3, as DNA: TGTGCCTGGAGTGTCCTCCCTGAGGACTATGGCTACACCTTC.

There are a few counts of this clone. The genes are TRBV7-9 and TRBJ2-3, with 9 bases that match TRBD2. This CDR3 region has 14 residues. The germline V gene has CDR1 SEHNR and CDR2 FQNEAQ (reference sequence). V lost 6 bases, J lost 3 bases, and 4 bases stayed unmatched. The CDR3 DNA reads TGTGCCAGCAGTTCTGGACTAGCGACAGATACGCAGTATTTT. The encoded protein is CASSSGLATDTQYF. The full variable domain, its missing parts supplied by reference TRBV7-9 and TRBJ2-3, is DTGVSQNPRHKITKRGQNVTFRCDPISEHNRLYWYRQTLGQGPEFLTYFQNEAQLEKSRLLSDRFSAERPKGSFSTLEIQRTEQGDSAMYLCASSSGLATDTQYFGPGTRLTVL.

This clone was detected once. The gene calls are TRBV9 and TRBJ2-1; D is undetermined. This CDR3 has 12 residues. Germline V gives CDR1 SGDLS, CDR2 YYNGEE. V was trimmed by 2 bases and J by 8 bases, leaving 8 bases between them. The CDR3 protein is CASSVYPHEQFF. CDR3 bases: TGTGCCAGCAGCGTGTATCCCCATGAGCAGTTCTTC.

The V gene is TRBV6-5, the J gene TRBJ1-2; 8 bases are a match to TRBD1. The CDR3 runs to 14 residues. Germline V lookup: CDR1 MNHEY, CDR2 SVGAGI. The trim removed 1 base at V and 4 bases at J, leaving 2 bases unmatched. The CDR3 protein is CASSYLQGVYGYTF. Written as DNA, the CDR3 is TGTGCCAGCAGTTACTTACAGGGGGTCTATGGCTACACCTTC.

The rearrangement joins TRBV6-5 to TRBJ2-3; D remains ambiguous. Germline V lookup: CDR1 MNHEY, CDR2 SVGAGI. Trimming removed 6 bases at V and 5 bases at J, with 15 bases between. The CDR3 loop spans 14 amino acids. Here the CDR3 DNA reads TGTGCCAGCAGCCAGCCTACGGCAGGAGATACGCAGTATTTT. It translates to CASSQPTAGDTQYF.

The chain combines TRBV5-6 with TRBJ2-3, with D perhaps TRBD1 (6 bases). Germline V gives CDR1 SGHDT, CDR2 YYEEEE. The germline V and J ends were trimmed by 4 bases and 2 bases, with 20 bases remaining between them. The CDR3 contains 17 residues. The CDR3 region has the DNA TGTGCCAGCAGCGCGAACCCGGGACACTCACCCACAGATACGCAGTATTTT. This codes for CASSANPGHSPTDTQYF.

The V gene is TRBV4-1, the J gene TRBJ1-5; perhaps TRBD1 as D (6 bases). Deletions cut 4 bases from V and 9 bases from J, with 13 bases between. This CDR3 spans 13 amino acids. Looked up from germline, CDR1 is MGHRA and CDR2 is YSYEKL. CDR3 sequence: CASSLSQGRPQHF. CDR3 nucleotide sequence: TGCGCCAGCAGCCTTAGCCAGGGGAGGCCCCAGCATTTT.

The genes are TRBV2 and TRBJ1-5, with TRBD1 as a possible D gene (6 bases). There are 15 residues in the CDR3. V was cut by 6 bases and J by 5 bases, with 17 bases left in between. CDR1 is SNHLY and CDR2 is FYNNEI in the germline V gene. The CDR3 loop is CASSEWGEGDQPQHF. Here the CDR3 DNA reads TGTGCCAGCAGCGAGTGGGGGGAGGGGGATCAGCCCCAGCATTTT.

The chain recombines TRBV30 with TRBJ2-1; TRBD2 might be the D (5 bases). Germline V gene sequence: CDR1 GTSNPN, CDR2 SVGIG (reference sequence). This CDR3 is 14 amino acids long. Trimming shortened V by 5 bases and J by 2 bases, and 13 bases separated the two germline ends. The CDR3 loop is CAWGGENTYNEQFF. For the CDR3, the DNA is TGTGCCTGGGGTGGGGAGAATACCTACAATGAGCAGTTCTTC.

J is TRBJ2-7 and V is TRBV7-9; 9 bases line up with TRBD1. J gave up 3 bases and V 7 bases, and 16 bases lay outside the gene matches. Germline CDR1 and CDR2: SEHNR and FQNEAQ (reference sequence). The CDR3 length is 17 residues. Here the CDR3 reads CASTSQAPGQGLYEQYF. In DNA form, the CDR3 reads TGTGCCAGCACCTCTCAAGCCCCGGGACAGGGCCTCTACGAGCAGTACTTC.

This chain connects TRBV2 to TRBJ2-5; no clear D. Germline V gene data show CDR1 as SNHLY and CDR2 as FYNNEI. The CDR3 has 10 amino acids. Between the trimmed V and J ends, which lost 8 bases and 5 bases, there was a span of 6 bases. CDR3 nucleotide sequence: TGTGCCAGCCTTGGGGAGACCCAGTACTTC. This encodes CASLGETQYF.

This clone appeared once. The chain couples TRBV9 to TRBJ2-1; D uncertain. The CDR3 runs to 11 residues. V gave up 3 bases and J gave up 7 bases, with 5 bases separating them. The V gene's germline CDR1 is SGDLS and CDR2 YYNGEE. The CDR3 sequence: CASSGGNEQFF. The CDR3 coding sequence is TGTGCCAGCAGCGGGGGAAATGAGCAGTTCTTC.

As regards this clone: The same CDR3 is also encoded by other DNA sequences in this sample. The V and J genes are TRBV5-6 and TRBJ2-1; TRBD1 agrees at 11 bases. Looked up from germline, CDR1 is SGHDT and CDR2 is YYEEEE. The CDR3 consists of 13 residues. V lost 3 bases, J lost 8 bases, and 1 base stayed unmatched. DNA for the CDR3: TGTGCCAGCAGCTGGGACAGGGGGGATGAGCAGTTCTTC. As protein: CASSWDRGDEQFF.

This chain joins TRBV2 and TRBJ2-2; possible D gene TRBD1, 5 bases. The CDR3 extends over 13 amino acids. Germline V gene sequence: CDR1 SNHLY, CDR2 FYNNEI. V lost 8 bases, J lost 8 bases, and 15 bases lay in between. This CDR3 reads CASADSTWGELFF. DNA for the CDR3: TGTGCCAGCGCCGACAGCACCTGGGGGGAGCTGTTTTTT.

The chain is built from TRBV28 and TRBJ2-7; D uncertain. Germline CDR1 and CDR2: MDHEN and SYDVKM. V lost 2 bases and J lost 2, with 10 bases in between. CDR3 length: 14 residues. The CDR3 here is CASSLVAGTYEQYF. CDR3 in DNA: TGTGCCAGCAGTTTAGTGGCAGGAACCTACGAGCAGTACTTC.

Concerning this clone itself: Other DNA sequences of this sample code for an identical CDR3. The chain is built from TRBV7-9 and TRBJ2-3; D gene unclear. The CDR3 extends over 13 amino acids. Germline CDR1 SEHNR, CDR2 FQNEAQ (reference sequence). V lost 5 bases and J lost 2, with 8 bases in between. The CDR3 sequence is CASSPDSTDTQYF. In DNA form, the CDR3 reads TGTGCCAGCAGCCCAGACTCCACAGATACGCAGTATTTT.

This chain uses TRBV30 with TRBJ1-2; D unclear. The ends were cut back, 2 bases at V and 6 bases at J, with 7 bases in the middle. The germline V gene encodes CDR1 GTSNPN and CDR2 SVGIG (reference sequence). This CDR3 contains 11 residues. The CDR3 nucleotides are TGTGCCTGGAGTTTAGGGAATGGCTACACCTTC. This translates into CAWSLGNGYTF. The whole variable domain, filled in from reference TRBV30 and TRBJ1-2, reads SQTIHQWPATLVQPVGSPLSLECTVEGTSNPNLYWYRQAAGRGLQLLFYSVGIGQISSEVPQNLSASRPQDRQFILSSKKLLLSDSGFYLCAWSLGNGYTFGSGTRLTVV.